Presented here are 5 T cell receptor beta chains from one specimen sequenced in a study of OX40 agonist ivuxolimab in advanced cancers. Libraries were prepared by immunoSEQ multiplex PCR; TCRdb keeps only in-frame clonotypes and omits some of them. The profile covers 65,000 to 85,000 clones, with 80% to 90% appearing a single time and around 2% taken by the ten largest. Source: CD4+ or CD8+ T cells sorted from blood, taken in a trial of the OX40 agonist ivuxolimab. Receptors originate from an adult with an advanced solid tumor such as melanoma, head and neck, liver or kidney cancer.

The rearrangement uses TRBV2 and TRBJ2-3; 13 nucleotides align to TRBD2. The ends lost 1 base at V and 0 bases at J; junction bases unmatched: 4. Germline V lookup: CDR1 SNHLY, CDR2 FYNNEI. CDR3 length: 18 amino acids. CDR3 region: CASSEEGLAGTSTDTQYF. The CDR3 nucleotides are TGTGCCAGCAGTGAAGAGGGACTAGCGGGGACTAGCACAGATACGCAGTATTTT.

V gene TRBV6-6 combines with J gene TRBJ1-4; D is uncertain. Germline CDR1 is MNHNY and CDR2 is SVGAGI (reference sequence). Trimming pared 6 bases from V and 8 bases from J, leaving 4 bases between. This CDR3 has 10 amino acids. The CDR3 nucleotides are TGTGCCAGCAGGCTAGAAAAACTGTTTTTT. As protein: CASRLEKLFF.

The rearrangement uses TRBV6-6 and TRBJ2-3, with D perhaps TRBD2 (6 bases). The CDR3 sequence is 13 residues long. The V end was cut by 6 bases, the J end by 8 bases, with 15 bases between. Germline-derived CDR1 and CDR2 are MNHNY and SVGAGI (reference sequence). CDR3 in amino acids: CASRQLVGSTQYF. CDR3 nucleotides: TGTGCCAGCAGACAACTAGTCGGGAGTACGCAGTATTTT.

This sequence joins TRBV30 and TRBJ1-6; a possible D gene is TRBD1 (6 bases). V lost 2 bases and J lost 6, with 14 bases in between. The CDR3 is 15 amino acids. From germline, CDR1 is GTSNPN and CDR2 SVGIG (reference sequence). The CDR3 region has the DNA TGTGCCTGGAGTCCCAAACGGACAGTTAATTCACCCCTCCACTTT. Protein: CAWSPKRTVNSPLHF.

This chain connects TRBV5-4 to TRBJ2-7, with D possibly matching TRBD2 (7 bases). Germline values: CDR1 SGHNT, CDR2 YYREEE (reference sequence). The CDR3 loop spans 14 amino acids. V was clipped by 0 bases and J by 7 bases, with 14 bases between them. CDR3 sequence reads: CASSLGAGAREQYF. For the CDR3, the DNA is TGTGCCAGCAGCTTGGGGGCGGGGGCCAGGGAGCAGTACTTC.